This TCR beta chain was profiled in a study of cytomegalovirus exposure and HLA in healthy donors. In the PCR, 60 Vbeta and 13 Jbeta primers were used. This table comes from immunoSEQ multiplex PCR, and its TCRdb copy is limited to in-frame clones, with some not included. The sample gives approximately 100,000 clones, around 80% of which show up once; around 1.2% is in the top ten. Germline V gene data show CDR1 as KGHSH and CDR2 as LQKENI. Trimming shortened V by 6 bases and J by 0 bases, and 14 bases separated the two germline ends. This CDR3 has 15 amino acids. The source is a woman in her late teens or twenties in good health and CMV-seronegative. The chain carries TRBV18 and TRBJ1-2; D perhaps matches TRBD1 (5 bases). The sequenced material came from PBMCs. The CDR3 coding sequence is TGTGCCAGCTCGCCCAGCAGACAGACTAACTATGGCTACACCTTC. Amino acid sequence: CASSPSRQTNYGYTF.